Following are 13 T cell receptor beta chains from one sample sequenced in a study of T cells in Graves' hyperthyroidism and ophthalmopathy. Amplification targeted TCR beta CDR3 regions from RNA transcripts. The HTBI primer set was used in a first-round RT-PCR of the TCR CDR3. TCRdb called the multiplex PCR reads again in MiXCR, with one record for every CDR3 protein. The sample records approximately 520,000 distinct CDR3 sequences, 20% being singletons. Sequencing used blood. Receptors originate from a man aged 18 to 35 with Graves' hyperthyroidism.

This clonotype showed up many times. The chain is built from TRBV6-2 or TRBV6-3 and TRBJ2-7; 8 nucleotides agree with TRBD2. The germline CDR1 and CDR2 sequences are MNHEY and SVGEGT. V lost 6 bases and J lost 3; bases outside the gene matches: 7. This CDR3 has 14 residues. CDR3 residues: CASRRQRGFYEQYF. Here the CDR3 DNA reads TGTGCCAGCAGGCGACAGCGGGGGTTCTACGAGCAGTACTTC.

As regards this clonotype: The conserved phenylalanine or tryptophan normally closing the CDR3 is absent here, so this likely arose from a read error. J is TRBJ2-2 and V is TRBV15, with 10 bases matching TRBD2. V dropped 3 bases and J dropped 5; count of bases not matched to a gene: 0. This CDR3 is built from 14 residues. Germline CDR1 and CDR2: LNHNV and YYDKDF (reference sequence). As DNA, the CDR3 is TGTGCCACCAGCAGTAGCGGGGGGACCGGGGAGCTGTTTTTG. It encodes CATSSSGGTGELFL.

The table lists this clonotype with many counts. The CDR3 here is CASRKAAYEQYF. The CDR3, as DNA: TGTGCCAGCCGGAAGGCGGCCTACGAGCAGTACTTC. The rearrangement links TRBV6-2 or TRBV6-3 to TRBJ2-7; D unresolved. The V and J ends lost 8 bases and 2 bases respectively, with 10 bases between them. The CDR3 is 12 residues long. Germline V gene sequence: CDR1 MNHEY, CDR2 SVGEGT.

V usage is TRBV11-1 and J usage is TRBJ2-7, with D possibly being TRBD1 (6 bases). V dropped 1 base and J dropped 4 bases, with 17 bases sitting between them. The CDR3 length is 16 residues. Germline values: CDR1 SGHAT, CDR2 FQDESV (reference sequence). The CDR3: CASSLEGDHWPYEQYF. The CDR3 region has the DNA TGTGCCAGCAGCTTAGAGGGGGACCATTGGCCATACGAGCAGTACTTC.

This clonotype was detected many times. This chain connects TRBV4-1 to TRBJ1-2, with a tentative D call TRBD1 (5 bases). With 1 base removed from V and 8 bases from J, the gap between germline ends came to 14 bases. The germline CDR1 and CDR2 sequences are MGHRA and YSYEKL. CDR3 length: 14 amino acids. The chain's CDR3 is CASSQVGRDRGYTF. Written as DNA, the CDR3 is TGCGCCAGCAGCCAAGTAGGAAGGGACCGGGGCTACACCTTC.

This clonotype was recorded a few times. This chain uses TRBV5-1 with TRBJ1-1; D perhaps matches TRBD1 (6 bases). CDR1 and CDR2 (germline): SGHRS, YFSETQ. Trimming removed 7 bases from V and 3 bases from J, with 22 bases in between. The CDR3 is made up of 16 amino acids. The CDR3 DNA is TGCGCCAGCCACCCTCCGGCCGACAGGCGAGACACTGAAGCTTTCTTT. Translation gives CASHPPADRRDTEAFF. The entire variable domain, with the rest obtained from reference TRBV5-1 and TRBJ1-1, is as follows: KAGVTQTPRYLIKTRGQQVTLSCSPISGHRSVSWYQQTPGQGLQFLFEYFSETQRNKGNFPGRFSGRQFSNSRSEMNVSTLELGDSALYLCASHPPADRRDTEAFFGQGTRLTVV.

The CDR3 loop is CASKQGHSNTEAFF. The CDR3 coding sequence is TGTGCCAGCAAACAGGGACACTCGAACACTGAAGCTTTCTTT. The V and J genes are TRBV12-3 or TRBV12-4 and TRBJ1-1, with a weak D call TRBD1 (6 bases). The CDR3 has 14 residues. Trimming stripped 7 bases from V and 1 base from J, with 13 bases between.

This clonotype was recorded many times. The V gene is TRBV12-3 or TRBV12-4, the J gene TRBJ2-7, with D tentatively TRBD1 (6 bases). This CDR3 spans 13 amino acids. V was trimmed by 3 bases and J by 8 bases, leaving 14 bases between them. This chain's CDR3 is CASSLGAESKQYF. The CDR3 DNA reads TGTGCCAGCAGTTTGGGGGCAGAGTCTAAGCAGTACTTC.

The rearrangement uses TRBV5-1 and TRBJ1-1; D unclear. Germline CDR1 reads SGHRS; CDR2 reads YFSETQ. This CDR3 comprises 14 residues. With 4 bases removed from V and 3 bases from J, the gap between germline ends came to 13 bases. The CDR3 sequence: CASSLVSEYTEAFF. CDR3 bases: TGCGCCAGCAGCCTCGTATCGGAGTACACTGAAGCTTTCTTT. Full variable domain (remainder filled in from reference TRBV5-1 and TRBJ1-1): KAGVTQTPRYLIKTRGQQVTLSCSPISGHRSVSWYQQTPGQGLQFLFEYFSETQRNKGNFPGRFSGRQFSNSRSEMNVSTLELGDSALYLCASSLVSEYTEAFFGQGTRLTVV.

In this sample, this clonotype turned up a few times. V is TRBV3-1 and J is TRBJ1-2; D is unclear. The ends were cut back, 0 bases at V and 2 bases at J, with 10 bases in the middle. CDR3 size: 15 residues. Germline CDR1 and CDR2: LGHDT and YNNKEL (reference sequence). The CDR3 DNA follows: TGTGCCAGCAGCCAAGAGGGCAGACAAAACTATGGCTACACCTTC. Translated: CASSQEGRQNYGYTF.

This clonotype occurred a few times. The V gene is TRBV28, the J gene TRBJ2-3, with a weak D call TRBD2 (6 bases). The V end was cut by 4 bases, the J end by 10 bases, with 9 bases between. The CDR3 sequence is 11 residues long. Germline V lookup: CDR1 MDHEN, CDR2 SYDVKM. CDR3 nucleotides: TGTGCCAGCAGTTCGGCTAGCGCGCAGTATTTT. Encoded protein: CASSSASAQYF.

This clonotype was found many times. The rearrangement joins TRBV11-2 to TRBJ1-2, with D possibly TRBD1 on 6 matching bases. The CDR3 loop spans 14 amino acids. Trimming pared 4 bases from V and 4 bases from J, leaving 13 bases between. Germline-derived CDR1 and CDR2 are SGHAT and FQNNGV. CDR3 in DNA: TGTGCCAGCAGCTCCCGGACAGACATCTATGGCTACACCTTC. Translation: CASSSRTDIYGYTF.

This clonotype was detected ten times or more. For the CDR3, the DNA is TGTGCCAGTAGTATAGATCACGAGGGTTTAAGCAATCAGCCCCAGCATTTT. Its protein product is CASSIDHEGLSNQPQHF. The rearrangement uses TRBV19 and TRBJ1-5, with D unclear. Deletions cut 0 bases from V and 1 base from J, with 13 bases between. CDR1 and CDR2 from the germline V gene are LNHDA and SQIVND (reference sequence). The CDR3 runs 17 residues.